These T cell receptor beta chains were read from a single sample in a study of cytomegalovirus exposure and HLA in healthy donors. Data came from immunoSEQ multiplex PCR; TCRdb stores just in-frame clones and leaves some out. The table shows about 98,000 clones, with less than 90% occurring only once. Sequencing was performed on PBMCs. The receptors come from a young man in good health and CMV-seropositive. Both conserved end residues are part of each CDR3. The D gene is left open where the match is weak. Not all rows give a size; the values are once, few, many and, for expanded clones, a class.

j_call d_call clone_size v_call cdr3_aa cdr3_nt
TRBJ2-2 NA NA TRBV19 CASGGGFPGELFF TGTGCCAGTGGCGGCGGGTTTCCCGGGGAGCTGTTTTTT
TRBJ2-1 TRBD2 NA TRBV6-1 CASNLAGLDEQFF TGTGCCAGCAATTTAGCGGGACTGGATGAGCAGTTCTTC
TRBJ2-1 NA NA TRBV4-2 CASSQDIGLEGNEQFF TGTGCCAGCAGCCAAGATATCGGTCTAGAGGGCAATGAGCAGTTCTTC
TRBJ1-5 TRBD1 NA TRBV7-8 CASSLEGARNQPQHF TGTGCCAGCAGCTTGGAGGGGGCGAGAAATCAGCCCCAGCATTTT
TRBJ2-5 NA NA TRBV5-8 CASSFQGNQETQYF TGTGCCAGCAGCTTCCAGGGGAACCAAGAGACCCAGTACTTC
TRBJ1-1 TRBD1 once TRBV19 CASSKIGTGGGNTEAFF TGTGCCAGTTCCAAAATAGGGACAGGGGGAGGGAACACTGAAGCTTTCTTT
TRBJ2-3 TRBD2 NA TRBV10-3 CAISQRGLAGVDTQYF TGTGCCATCAGTCAAAGGGGACTAGCGGGAGTAGATACGCAGTATTTT
TRBJ2-5 NA NA TRBV13 CASSLALGTKETQYF TGTGCCAGCAGCTTAGCTCTGGGGACAAAAGAGACCCAGTACTTC
TRBJ2-1 TRBD2 NA TRBV5-1 CASSLGQGRGVENEQFF TGCGCCAGCAGCTTGGGGCAGGGGCGGGGGGTCGAGAATGAGCAGTTCTTC
TRBJ2-2 TRBD1 NA TRBV25-1 CASHLDRVKNGELFF TGTGCCAGCCATCTGGACAGGGTAAAGAACGGGGAGCTGTTTTTT
TRBJ1-5 TRBD1 NA TRBV10-3 CAISEQGDNQPQHF TGTGCCATCAGTGAACAGGGGGACAATCAGCCCCAGCATTTT
TRBJ1-1 TRBD1 NA TRBV9 CASSAETGLSEAFF TGTGCCAGCAGCGCGGAGACAGGGTTGTCTGAAGCTTTCTTT
TRBJ2-3 TRBD1 few TRBV7-2 CASSLEGRGPDTQYF TGTGCCAGCAGCTTAGAGGGCAGGGGGCCAGATACGCAGTATTTT
TRBJ1-1 TRBD1 once TRBV5-1 CASSAARTGLQNTEAFF TGCGCCAGCAGCGCTGCCCGGACAGGGCTCCAGAACACTGAAGCTTTCTTT
TRBJ2-1 NA NA TRBV29-1 CSLRDWSYNEQFF TGCAGCCTGCGGGACTGGAGCTACAATGAGCAGTTCTTC
TRBJ1-1 TRBD1 NA TRBV5-1 CASSYGQGSTEAFF TGCGCCAGCAGCTATGGACAGGGGAGCACTGAAGCTTTCTTT
TRBJ2-1 NA NA TRBV7-7 CASSLGTDNEQFF TGTGCCAGCAGCTTAGGAACAGACAATGAGCAGTTCTTC
TRBJ2-3 TRBD1 NA TRBV9 CASRATGGFSLSTDTQYF TGTGCCAGCAGAGCGACAGGGGGTTTCTCCCTCTCCACAGATACGCAGTATTTT
TRBJ2-7 TRBD2 NA TRBV5-8 CASSLLVAGSYEQYF TGTGCCAGCAGCTTGTTAGTAGCGGGGTCCTACGAGCAGTACTTC
TRBJ2-2 NA NA TRBV5-4 CASSAGLLGTGELFF TGTGCCAGCAGCGCGGGACTTTTAGGCACCGGGGAGCTGTTTTTT
TRBJ1-2 NA NA TRBV4-3 CASSQEGDQGIYGYTF TGCGCCAGCAGCCAAGAGGGCGACCAGGGGATCTATGGCTACACCTTC
TRBJ2-7 TRBD1 NA TRBV4-2 CASSQDRGLYEQYF TGTGCCAGCAGCCAAGACAGGGGGCTCTACGAGCAGTACTTC
TRBJ2-1 NA NA TRBV9 CASSVEGGAANEQFF TGTGCCAGCAGCGTAGAAGGCGGGGCAGCAAATGAGCAGTTCTTC
TRBJ1-2 NA NA TRBV11-1 CASSSGNYGYTF TGTGCCAGCAGCTCGGGAAACTATGGCTACACCTTC
TRBJ2-2 NA once TRBV9 CASSVSMLGSTGELFF TGTGCCAGCAGCGTATCGATGCTAGGCAGCACCGGGGAGCTGTTTTTT
TRBJ1-2 TRBD1 NA TRBV7-2 CASSPGQGSGYTF TGTGCCAGCAGCCCCGGACAGGGTAGTGGCTACACCTTC
TRBJ2-2 TRBD1 NA TRBV5-1 CASSLFSGTGNTGELFF TGCGCCAGCAGCCTGTTCTCCGGGACAGGGAACACCGGGGAGCTGTTTTTT